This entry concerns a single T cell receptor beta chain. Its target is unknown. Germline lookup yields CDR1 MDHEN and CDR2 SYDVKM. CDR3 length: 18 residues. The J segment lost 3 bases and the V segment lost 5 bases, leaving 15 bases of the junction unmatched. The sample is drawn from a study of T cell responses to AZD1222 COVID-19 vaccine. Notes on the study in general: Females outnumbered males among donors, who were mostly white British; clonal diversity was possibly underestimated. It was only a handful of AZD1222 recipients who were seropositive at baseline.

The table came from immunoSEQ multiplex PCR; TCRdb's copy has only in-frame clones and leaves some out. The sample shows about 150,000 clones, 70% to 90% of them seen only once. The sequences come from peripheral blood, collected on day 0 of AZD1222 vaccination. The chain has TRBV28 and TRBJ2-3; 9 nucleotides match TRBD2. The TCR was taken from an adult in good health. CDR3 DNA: TGTGCCAGCAGTCCCCGACCTTTTAGCGGGAGAGGGACAGATACGCAGTATTTT. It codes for CASSPRPFSGRGTDTQYF.